These 16 T cell receptor beta chains came from one sample sequenced in a study of T cells after yellow fever vaccination. TCRdb reanalysed the 5' RACE reads using MiXCR and keeps one entry per CDR3 protein. Among approximately 250,000 distinct CDR3 sequences listed, 3.6% were seen once. The sample in question was PBMCs, obtained 15 days after the yellow fever booster vaccination. Receptor source: a man between 18 and 29 years old who received the YFV17D yellow fever vaccine.

This clonotype occurred many times. V is TRBV9 and J is TRBJ2-1; tentatively, D is TRBD2 (5 bases). The CDR3 spans 18 residues. V was pared by 2 bases and J by 2 bases, with 20 bases between. The germline CDR1 and CDR2 sequences are SGDLS and YYNGEE. CDR3 bases: TGTGCCAGCAGCGTTGGGCTAGCTCGGGCTCTGACCTACAATGAGCAGTTCTTC. It encodes CASSVGLARALTYNEQFF.

The table lists this clonotype with many counts. The chain has TRBV5-1 and TRBJ2-5; a weak D match, TRBD1 (5 bases). This CDR3 is built from 13 residues. V shed 6 bases and J shed 4 bases, with 13 bases lying between them. The germline V gene encodes CDR1 SGHRS and CDR2 YFSETQ. This CDR3 is CASTATDGETQYF. The CDR3 DNA is TGCGCCAGCACGGCGACAGACGGAGAGACCCAGTACTTC.

The CDR3, as DNA: TGTGCCAGCAGCCCAGGTACAGGGGCGGGAAACATTCAGTACTTC. This gives the protein CASSPGTGAGNIQYF. The V call is TRBV9, the J call TRBJ2-4; 7 bases map to TRBD1. This CDR3 spans 15 amino acids. Unmatched junction bases numbered 10, after V lost 4 bases and J lost 6 bases. Germline V CDR1 and CDR2: SGDLS, YYNGEE.

Many counts were recorded for this clonotype. The V call is TRBV3-1, the J call TRBJ2-3; tentative D call: TRBD2 (6 bases). The V end was cut by 3 bases, the J end by 0 bases, with 13 bases between. The CDR3 sequence is 16 residues long. Germline lookup yields CDR1 LGHDT and CDR2 YNNKEL (reference sequence). CDR3 bases: TGTGCCAGCAGCCAGCCCTTGCGGGGAAGCACAGATACGCAGTATTTT. Translating it yields CASSQPLRGSTDTQYF.

This clonotype was seen at least ten times. This chain links TRBV27 with TRBJ2-7; D unresolved. Germline CDR1 is MNHEY and CDR2 is SMNVEV (reference sequence). V lost 11 bases and J 0 bases, leaving 17 bases between the germline ends. The CDR3 is 14 amino acids. The CDR3 DNA is TGTGCCTCAAAGGACCGCCCGGGCTCCTACGAGCAGTACGTC. Protein sequence: CASKDRPGSYEQYV.

This clonotype was seen repeatedly, ten times or more. The genes are TRBV15 and TRBJ2-1; no clear D gene. In germline, CDR1 is LNHNV, CDR2 YYDKDF (reference sequence). The germline V and J ends were trimmed by 1 base and 12 bases, with 10 bases remaining between them. The CDR3 length is 12 residues. The CDR3 DNA reads as TGTGCCACCAGCAGAGGTCAAGGCTGGCAGTTCTTC. It encodes CATSRGQGWQFF.

The chain joins TRBV5-4 to TRBJ1-1, with D possibly TRBD1 on 6 matching bases. V was pared by 0 bases and J by 0 bases, with 24 bases between. The CDR3 is 20 amino acids. CDR1 and CDR2 from the germline V gene are SGHNT and YYREEE (reference sequence). The CDR3 nucleotides are TGTGCCAGCAGCTTGGCCCAGGGGTCGATCAGGGTAGGGATGAACACTGAAGCTTTCTTT. It codes for CASSLAQGSIRVGMNTEAFF.

This clonotype was picked up a small number of times. The chain recombines TRBV29-1 with TRBJ1-1, with D unresolved. The CDR3 loop spans 14 amino acids. CDR1 is SQVTM, CDR2 ANQGSEA, per germline. Trimming shortened V by 6 bases and J by 0 bases, and 14 bases separated the two germline ends. DNA of the CDR3: TGCAGCGTCCCACAAACCCGAATGAACACTGAAGCTTTCTTT. Protein: CSVPQTRMNTEAFF.

This clonotype was found many times. The chain carries TRBV5-1 and TRBJ1-1; D remains ambiguous. Trimming left V 0 bases short and J 0 bases short, with 9 bases between. The length of the CDR3 is 15 residues. From germline, CDR1 is SGHRS and CDR2 YFSETQ. The CDR3 sequence is CASSLGGEMNTEAFF. DNA of the CDR3: TGCGCCAGCAGCTTGGGCGGTGAAATGAACACTGAAGCTTTCTTT.

This clonotype was counted ten times or more. The chain employs TRBV20-1 and TRBJ2-2; TRBD1 might be the D (5 bases). The germline V and J ends were trimmed by 6 bases and 6 bases, with 8 bases remaining between them. This CDR3 region has 11 residues. Germline CDR1 reads DFQATT; CDR2 reads SNEGSKA (reference sequence). In nucleotides, the CDR3 is TGCAGTGCCAGGGTTGCCGGGGAGCTGTTTTTT. Translation gives CSARVAGELFF.

This clonotype was counted at least ten times. The CDR3 bases are TGTGCCAGCAGCAAAGGAAAGGCGACAGGGTCCATCTACGAGCAGTACTTC. Its translation is CASSKGKATGSIYEQYF. V and J are TRBV21-1 and TRBJ2-7; no DNA check was done on the table's D call, TRBD1. TRBV21-1 constitutes a pseudogene. CDR3 length equals 17 residues.

At least ten counts were recorded for this clonotype. The J gene is TRBJ2-1, the V gene TRBV9; 14 nucleotides match TRBD2. Per germline, CDR1 SGDLS and CDR2 YYNGEE. The CDR3 has 18 amino acids. V shed 3 bases, J shed 0 bases, and the junction held 5 bases outside the gene matches. The CDR3 DNA is TGTGCCAGCAGCGAGGGGACTAGCGGGGGAAGCTCCTACAATGAGCAGTTCTTC. This translates into CASSEGTSGGSSYNEQFF.

This clonotype was detected ten times or more. The V and J genes are TRBV3-1 and TRBJ2-3; D may be TRBD1 (6 bases). The CDR3 totals 15 residues. Germline assignment: CDR1 LGHDT and CDR2 YNNKEL (reference sequence). Deletions cut 5 bases from V and 10 bases from J, with 22 bases between. The CDR3 protein is CASSADRLYGGAQYF. The CDR3 nucleotides read TGTGCCAGCAGCGCGGACAGACTTTATGGCGGTGCGCAGTATTTT.

This clonotype was observed at least ten times. The V gene is TRBV7-2, the J gene TRBJ1-2, with unresolved D. Trimming removed 5 bases at V and 8 bases at J, with 12 bases between. CDR3 length: 12 residues. CDR1 and CDR2 from the germline V gene are SGHTA and FQGNSA. The CDR3 DNA follows: TGTGCCAGCAGCAGACGCGACGGGGGCTACACCTTC. This codes for CASSRRDGGYTF.

There are many counts of this clonotype. The chain joins TRBV7-3 to TRBJ2-1, with D tentatively TRBD1 (6 bases). The CDR3 length is 17 residues. Looked up from germline, CDR1 is SGHTA and CDR2 is FQGTGA. Trimming cost V 2 bases and J 0 bases, with 14 bases left between them. The CDR3 DNA reads as TGTGCCAGCAGCTTATCTCACAGGGTAAGCTCCTACAATGAGCAGTTCTTC. This codes for CASSLSHRVSSYNEQFF.

In its sample, this clonotype was seen many times. The chain is built from TRBV9 and TRBJ2-1, with 8 bases aligning to TRBD2. The CDR3 has 16 amino acids. V lost 3 bases, J lost 3 bases, and 8 bases stayed unmatched. Per germline, CDR1 SGDLS and CDR2 YYNGEE. The DNA of the CDR3 is TGTGCCAGCAGCGCCAGAGGACGGGGGGGCTACAATGAGCAGTTCTTC. This sequence encodes CASSARGRGGYNEQFF.